The 2 T cell receptor beta chains reported below all come from one sample, sequenced in a study of blood T cell repertoires in COVID-19. The method was immunoSEQ multiplex PCR; TCRdb's version includes in-frame clones alone and lacks a portion of them. Of some 220,000 clones listed, roughly 80% were seen once; the top ten hold roughly 1.3%. Sequencing was done on a sample of PBMCs or T cells enriched from blood (not recorded which). All receptors derive from a woman between 35 and 50 years old with acute COVID-19.

The chain is built from TRBV2 and TRBJ2-2; D might be TRBD1 (6 bases). V lost 3 bases and J 4 bases, leaving 12 bases between the germline ends. Germline lookup yields CDR1 SNHLY and CDR2 FYNNEI. This CDR3 has 15 amino acids. The chain's CDR3 is CASSEQGLGTGELFF. The DNA for the CDR3 is TGTGCCAGCAGTGAGCAGGGGCTGGGCACCGGGGAGCTGTTTTTT.

A word on this clone: The sample has other DNA sequences that encode this CDR3 too. This chain uses TRBV5-1 with TRBJ2-1, with 7 bases fitting TRBD2. The length of the CDR3 is 14 residues. Germline values: CDR1 SGHRS, CDR2 YFSETQ. V gave up 3 bases and J gave up 0 bases; unmatched junction bases: 0. The chain's CDR3 is CASSSGGSYNEQFF. CDR3 coding DNA: TGCGCCAGCAGCTCGGGGGGCTCCTACAATGAGCAGTTCTTC.